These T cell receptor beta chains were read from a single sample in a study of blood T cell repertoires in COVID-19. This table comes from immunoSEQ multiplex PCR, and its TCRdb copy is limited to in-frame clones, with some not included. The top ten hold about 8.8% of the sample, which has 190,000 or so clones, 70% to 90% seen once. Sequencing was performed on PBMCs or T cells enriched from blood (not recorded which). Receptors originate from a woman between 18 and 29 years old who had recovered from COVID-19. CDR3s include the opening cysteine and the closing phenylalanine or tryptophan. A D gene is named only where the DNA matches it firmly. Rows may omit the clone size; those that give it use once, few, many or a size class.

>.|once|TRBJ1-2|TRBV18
CASSLTAGSHYGYTF
TGTGCCAGCTCACTTACTGCGGGGAGCCATTATGGCTACACCTTC
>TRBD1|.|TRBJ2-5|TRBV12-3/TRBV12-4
CASSPRQGETQYF
TGTGCCAGCAGTCCTAGACAGGGAGAGACCCAGTACTTC
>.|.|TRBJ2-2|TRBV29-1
CSVGPGTSNTGELFF
TGCAGCGTTGGGCCCGGGACATCGAACACCGGGGAGCTGTTTTTT
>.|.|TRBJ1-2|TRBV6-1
CASSEALLRGYTF
TGTGCCAGCAGTGAAGCGCTTCTACGCGGCTACACCTTC
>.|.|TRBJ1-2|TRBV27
CASSLTRGQGYGYTF
TGTGCCAGCAGTTTAACCCGGGGACAAGGCTATGGCTACACCTTC
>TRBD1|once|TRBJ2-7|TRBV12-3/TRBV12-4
CASSLDRDHEQYF
TGTGCCAGCAGTCTTGACAGGGACCACGAGCAGTACTTC
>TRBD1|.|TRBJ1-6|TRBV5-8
CASSSGQGIPMSLHF
TGTGCCAGCAGCTCCGGACAGGGGATCCCGATGTCCCTCCACTTT
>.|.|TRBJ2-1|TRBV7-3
CASSLTGSADEQFF
TGTGCCAGCAGCTTAACCGGTTCTGCCGATGAGCAGTTCTTC
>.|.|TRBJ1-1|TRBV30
CAWTQGANTEAFF
TGTGCCTGGACACAGGGAGCGAACACTGAAGCTTTCTTT
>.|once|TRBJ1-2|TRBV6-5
CASSQSPYGYTF
TGTGCCAGCAGCCAAAGCCCCTATGGCTACACCTTC
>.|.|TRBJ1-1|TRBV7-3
CASSLIGGATEAFF
TGTGCCAGCAGCTTAATAGGGGGGGCCACTGAAGCTTTCTTT
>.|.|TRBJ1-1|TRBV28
CASSPYQGGRGTEAFF
TGTGCCAGCAGCCCATACCAGGGAGGGAGGGGGACTGAAGCTTTCTTT
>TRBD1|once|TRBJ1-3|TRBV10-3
CAINTGGPGNTIYF
TGTGCCATCAACACAGGGGGCCCTGGAAACACCATATATTTT
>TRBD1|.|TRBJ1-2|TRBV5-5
CASSSLTGNYGYTF
TGTGCCAGCAGCTCTCTGACAGGGAACTATGGCTACACCTTC
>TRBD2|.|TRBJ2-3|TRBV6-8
CASRLAGGDTQYF
TGTGCCAGCAGGCTAGCGGGGGGAGATACGCAGTATTTT